This T cell receptor (beta chain) originates from a study of blood T cell repertoires in COVID-19. The wider study: Whether acute or convalescent, the COVID-19 samples came from the United States, Italy and Spain. Nucleic acid was either cDNA or gDNA, and it came from T cells, B-cell-depleted T cells, or PBMCs.

V shed 1 base, J shed 6 bases, and the junction held 2 bases outside the gene matches. In germline, CDR1 is SGHAT, CDR2 FQNNGV. This CDR3 is 13 amino acids long. Authors' processing steps: Reference gene primer amplification gave nucleated cell count estimates. Measured with immunoSEQ multiplex PCR; TCRdb has only the in-frame clones, and not every one. V and J calls and clone size are as listed in that table; D and trimming were resolved from the DNA. The table shows some 350,000 clones, with 90% occurring only once. Input material: peripheral blood. The origin of this receptor is a man aged 18 to 30 with active or convalescent COVID-19. The chain uses TRBV11-2 and TRBJ2-7; 8 bases agree with TRBD2. The CDR3 protein is CASSLGLAGEQYF. CDR3 nucleotide sequence: TGTGCCAGCAGCTTAGGCCTAGCGGGCGAGCAGTACTTC.